The clone carrying this TCR beta chain occurred a few times. Some clones are missing from TCRdb's copy, which holds only in-frame ones; the method was immunoSEQ multiplex PCR. The profile covers roughly 9,000 clones, with approximately 85% appearing a single time and approximately 0.92% taken by the ten largest. Per the germline V gene, CDR1 is SGHVS and CDR2 is FNYEAQ. Trimming cost V 5 bases and J 6 bases; bases outside gene matches: 6. The CDR3 is made up of 13 amino acids. The source of the sample is a study of PD-1 blockade in mismatch repair-deficient tumors. Study-wide context: All were previously treated, progressing patients with 11 to 13 mismatch repair-deficient cancer types.

Every patient had mismatch repair deficiency by PCR or immunohistochemistry. The sequence derives from an adult with mismatch repair-deficient cancer. The sequences come from PBMCs, collected 46 to 47 weeks after starting pembrolizumab. The chain combines TRBV7-6 with TRBJ2-7; 8 bases fit TRBD1. The CDR3 sequence: CASSLQGVSEQYF. The CDR3, as DNA: TGTGCCAGCAGCCTACAGGGGGTAAGCGAGCAGTACTTC.